Listed below are T cell receptor beta chains from one sample, sequenced in a study of CD8 T cells in Susac syndrome. In TCRdb, the immunoSEQ multiplex PCR reads were re-called with MiXCR into one record per CDR3 protein. This table holds 150,000 to 200,000 distinct CDR3 sequences, 85% to 95% found once. Sequenced sample: CD4+ T cells from PBMCs. The origin of the receptors is a human donor in good health. CDR3s include the opening cysteine and the closing phenylalanine or tryptophan. The D gene is left open where the match is weak. A clone size is listed for some rows: how often the clone was seen (once, few, many), or a class if it is expanded.

clone_size,d_call,cdr3_length,j_call,v_call,cdr3_nt,cdr3_aa
-,-,14,TRBJ1-4,TRBV5-6,TGTGCCAGCAGCTTCCAACGGACGGATGAAAAACTGTTTTTT,CASSFQRTDEKLFF
once,TRBD1,13,TRBJ2-7,TRBV20-1,TGCAGTGCTCCGGGACAGGGCAGTCAAGAGCAGTACTTC,CSAPGQGSQEQYF
-,-,15,TRBJ2-7,TRBV19,TGTGCCAGTAGCAATCCCCGGACGGCAACCTACGAGCAGTACTTC,CASSNPRTATYEQYF
-,-,12,TRBJ1-2,TRBV7-2,TGTGCCAGCAGCGTGCAAAACTATGGCTACACCTTC,CASSVQNYGYTF
-,-,11,TRBJ2-2,TRBV7-9,TGTGCCAGCGGCCGCCCGGGGGAGCTGTTTTTT,CASGRPGELFF
-,-,16,TRBJ2-2,TRBV24-1,TGTGCCACCAGTGATTTGCGGACTACAGGGACCGGGGAGCTGTTTTTT,CATSDLRTTGTGELFF
once,-,12,TRBJ2-2,TRBV19,TGTGCCAGTAGTATAGCTAGTGGGGAGCTGTTTTTT,CASSIASGELFF
-,TRBD1,16,TRBJ2-3,TRBV24-1,TGTGCCACCAGTGATCCCGGGACAGACTCCACAGATACGCAGTATTTT,CATSDPGTDSTDTQYF
few,-,14,TRBJ2-5,TRBV6-1,TGTGCCAGCTCCCTTGGGCTAGCCCAAGAGACCCAGTACTTC,CASSLGLAQETQYF
-,-,13,TRBJ1-4,TRBV5-1,TGCGCCAGCAGCCCCCGAGGGGATGAAAAACTGTTTTTT,CASSPRGDEKLFF
-,-,14,TRBJ2-6,TRBV20-1,TGCAGTGCTAGCGCGGGTTCTGGGGCCAACGTCCTGACTTTC,CSASAGSGANVLTF
-,TRBD2,16,TRBJ2-5,TRBV27,TGTGCCAGCAGTTTAAGCGGGGGGCTCGGGTGGGAGACCCAGTACTTC,CASSLSGGLGWETQYF
-,-,15,TRBJ2-3,TRBV4-2,TGTGCCAGCAGCCAAGGAACAGGGTTGGGAGATACGCAGTATTTT,CASSQGTGLGDTQYF
-,-,15,TRBJ2-3,TRBV3-1,TGTGCCAGCAGCCAAGATCACGGTCGCACAGATACGCAGTATTTT,CASSQDHGRTDTQYF
-,TRBD1,15,TRBJ1-1,TRBV10-3,TGTGCCATCAGTGCCAACAGGGGCGGGGAGGCTGAAGCTTTCTTT,CAISANRGGEAEAFF
-,-,13,TRBJ1-1,TRBV7-3,TGTGCCAGCAGCGTAATGGGTTACACTGAAGCTTTCTTT,CASSVMGYTEAFF
-,-,13,TRBJ1-6,TRBV12-3/TRBV12-4,TGTGCCAGCAGTTTGGTACAGAATTCACCCCTCCACTTT,CASSLVQNSPLHF
-,-,14,TRBJ1-1,TRBV13,TGTGCCAGCAGCTTGTTTGTGCAGAACACTGAAGCTTTCTTT,CASSLFVQNTEAFF
-,TRBD1,12,TRBJ1-2,TRBV20-1,TGCAGTGCCGGGGGACAGGAGTATGGCTACACCTTC,CSAGGQEYGYTF
-,-,12,TRBJ2-7,TRBV5-6,TGTGCCAGCAGCTCGGCCCTTGGGGAGCAGTACTTC,CASSSALGEQYF
once,-,14,TRBJ1-1,TRBV7-9,TGTGCCAGCAGCTTAGATTTGGGGGCACCTGAAGCTTTCTTT,CASSLDLGAPEAFF
-,TRBD2,17,TRBJ2-5,TRBV7-9,TGTGCCAGCAGCCCCGGTGGAGGTAGCGGGGTTCAAGAGACCCAGTACTTC,CASSPGGGSGVQETQYF
few,-,12,TRBJ2-5,TRBV9,TGTGCCAGCAGCCAAGGGGGGGAGACCCAGTACTTC,CASSQGGETQYF
-,-,14,TRBJ1-6,TRBV5-1,TGCGCCAGCAGTCAGGCCAGTGGGAATTCACCCCTCCACTTT,CASSQASGNSPLHF
few,TRBD1,15,TRBJ2-2,TRBV20-1,TGCAGTGCCCCCAGACAGGGGGCGAACACCGGGGAGCTGTTTTTT,CSAPRQGANTGELFF
-,TRBD1,14,TRBJ1-1,TRBV5-6,TGTGCCAGCAGCCTCTGGGACAGACCTCGGGGAGGAATCTTT,CASSLWDRPRGGIF
-,TRBD1,13,TRBJ1-1,TRBV12-5,TGTGCTAGTGCCAGGGGGGGGGACACTGAAGCTTTCTTT,CASARGGDTEAFF
-,-,13,TRBJ2-7,TRBV2,TGTGCCAGCAGTGTTTCAGCCTCCTACGAGCAGTACTTC,CASSVSASYEQYF
-,-,14,TRBJ2-5,TRBV27,TGTGCCAGCAGTCCTTTAGGAATGAGGGAGACCCAGTACTTC,CASSPLGMRETQYF
few,-,16,TRBJ2-2,TRBV5-1,TGCGCCAGCAGCTTGGTTGTGACAGCTTCAACCGGGGAGCTGTTTTTT,CASSLVVTASTGELFF
-,TRBD1,18,TRBJ2-5,TRBV12-3/TRBV12-4,TGTGCCAGCAGTTTCGGACAGGGTTGGACCGCTTCCCAAGAGACCCAGTACTTC,CASSFGQGWTASQETQYF
-,-,13,TRBJ1-6,TRBV6-1,TGTGCCAGCAGTGTGACGGTGGGGTCACCCCTCCACTTT,CASSVTVGSPLHF
-,-,16,TRBJ2-7,TRBV4-2,TGTGCCAGCAGCCAGGCTGAAGACTCCCAATCCTACGAGCAGTACTTC,CASSQAEDSQSYEQYF